A single sample is the source of the 3 T cell receptor beta chains below, sequenced in a study of cytomegalovirus exposure and HLA in healthy donors. The PCR employed 60 Vbeta primers together with 13 Jbeta primers. Assay: immunoSEQ multiplex PCR; the TCRdb copy retains only in-frame clones and omits some. The table shows under 150,000 clones, with 70% to 90% occurring only once. Sequencing was performed on PBMCs. Receptors originate from a woman aged 40 to 55 in good health and CMV-seropositive.

This sequence joins TRBV29-1 and TRBJ1-5, with D possibly matching TRBD1 (5 bases). The CDR3 is made up of 14 amino acids. Germline CDR1 reads SQVTM; CDR2 reads ANQGSEA. V gave up 4 bases and J gave up 5 bases, with 15 bases separating them. The DNA for the CDR3 is TGCAGCGTTGGAGTGACCGGGGGGGATCAGCCCCAGCATTTT. This gives the protein CSVGVTGGDQPQHF.

The chain is built from TRBV9 and TRBJ2-1; 9 nucleotides match TRBD2. The junction had 16 bases not matched to a gene; V was cut back by 3 bases and J by 9 bases. Germline V gene sequence: CDR1 SGDLS, CDR2 YYNGEE. This CDR3 comprises 17 residues. DNA of the CDR3: TGTGCCAGCAGCGCCCTCGATTTAGTAGCGGGAGACAGTGAGCAGTTCTTC. This encodes CASSALDLVAGDSEQFF.

The chain is built from TRBV29-1 and TRBJ1-2; maybe TRBD1 (6 bases). V was pared by 4 bases and J by 3 bases, with 12 bases between. Germline V CDR1 and CDR2: SQVTM, ANQGSEA. The CDR3 runs 13 residues. As DNA, the CDR3 is TGCAGCGTTGGAACAGCAGGGGACTATGGCTACACCTTC. Residues: CSVGTAGDYGYTF.